Shown below are 13 T cell receptor beta chains from a single sample sequenced in a study of cytomegalovirus exposure and HLA in healthy donors (dated by TCRdb to 2016 to 2017). The method was the immunoSEQ multiplex PCR assay. For the multiplex PCR, a mixture combining 60 forward primers for TCR Vbeta segments and 13 reverse primers for TCR Jbeta segments was used. As stored in TCRdb, this immuneACCESS dataset retains in-frame rearrangements with V and J assigned. A fraction of the clones does not appear; measured against another copy, unresolved V genes explain less than half of the discrepancy, and the remainder lacks a known reason. The sample table shows 200,000 to 250,000 clones, and 78% are seen once. About 0.47% of the sample goes to the ten largest clones. The sample was PBMCs. The origin of the receptors is a boy between 10 and 17 years old in good health and CMV-seronegative.

The chain is built from TRBV4-1 and TRBJ2-2, with D tentatively TRBD1 (5 bases). The CDR3 sequence is 16 residues long. CDR1 is MGHRA, CDR2 YSYEKL, per germline. Trimming pared 1 base from V and 3 bases from J, leaving 12 bases between. CDR3 region: CASSQVGVRYTGELFF. Written as DNA, the CDR3 is TGCGCCAGCAGCCAAGTAGGGGTTAGATACACCGGGGAGCTGTTTTTT.

The rearrangement links TRBV21-1 to TRBJ2-7; the DNA was not compared with TRBD1, the D call given in the table. TRBV21-1 is described as a pseudogene. The CDR3 is 15 residues long. The CDR3 nucleotides read TGTGCCAGCAGCCCCCCGGGGCAGGGGGGTCACGAGCAGTACTTC. Translation: CASSPPGQGGHEQYF.

V usage is TRBV7-8 and J usage is TRBJ1-5; weak D call: TRBD1 (5 bases). CDR1 SGHVS and CDR2 FQNEAQ come from the germline V gene. With 2 bases removed from V and 5 bases from J, the gap between germline ends came to 13 bases. This CDR3 spans 15 amino acids. This CDR3 is CASSLKRQGYQPQHF. The CDR3 DNA reads as TGTGCCAGCAGCTTAAAGAGGCAGGGTTATCAGCCCCAGCATTTT.

This chain uses TRBV5-4 with TRBJ2-7, with 7 bases matching TRBD1. Trimming at V came to 4 bases and at J to 3 bases, leaving 13 bases not matched to a gene. This CDR3 has 16 residues. The germline gives CDR1 SGHNT, CDR2 YYREEE (reference sequence). The CDR3: CASSPTPKGQRYEQYF. CDR3 bases: TGTGCCAGCAGCCCTACCCCAAAGGGACAGCGCTACGAGCAGTACTTC.

The chain is built from TRBV14 and TRBJ1-2; 8 nucleotides agree with TRBD1. Germline trimming cut 4 bases from V and 4 bases from J; bases unmatched to any gene: 14. The germline V gene has CDR1 SGHDN and CDR2 FVKESK. CDR3 length: 17 amino acids. The CDR3 spells CASSRPLVQGAVYGYTF. The DNA of the CDR3 is TGTGCCAGCAGCCGTCCCCTTGTTCAGGGGGCTGTCTATGGCTACACCTTC.

CDR3 bases: TGCGCCAGCAGTGAACAGGGCAAAGCTTTCTTT. Translated: CASSEQGKAFF. The V call is TRBV10-1, the J call TRBJ1-1, with D possibly TRBD1 on 6 matching bases. The CDR3 is 11 amino acids. Trimming shortened V by 3 bases and J by 9 bases, and 8 bases separated the two germline ends. CDR1 is WNHNN and CDR2 is SYGVQD in the germline V gene (reference sequence).

The V and J genes are TRBV5-1 and TRBJ2-3; 10 bases are a match to TRBD2. The CDR3 consists of 14 residues. Germline V gene data show CDR1 as SGHRS and CDR2 as YFSETQ. J lost 4 bases, V lost 3 bases, and 2 bases had no gene match. CDR3 in amino acids: CASSSSGGADTQYF. The CDR3, as DNA: TGCGCCAGCAGCTCTAGCGGGGGCGCAGATACGCAGTATTTT.

The chain couples TRBV7-9 to TRBJ1-4, with TRBD1 matching over 10 bases. J lost 4 bases, V lost 4 bases, and 9 bases had no gene match. CDR3 length: 17 amino acids. Germline V CDR1 and CDR2: SEHNR, FQNEAQ (reference sequence). The CDR3 sequence is CASSSRQGATSNEKLFF. CDR3 nucleotides: TGTGCCAGCAGCTCGAGACAGGGGGCGACGAGTAATGAAAAACTGTTTTTT.

This clone was observed once. V and J are TRBV5-4 and TRBJ2-7, with a possible D match to TRBD2 (6 bases). V was shortened by 0 bases and J by 4 bases, with 17 bases between the two germline ends. Germline V lookup: CDR1 SGHNT, CDR2 YYREEE (reference sequence). This CDR3 has 16 amino acids. For the CDR3, the DNA is TGTGCCAGCAGCTTGGCCTGGGGGGAAGTGCGATACGAGCAGTACTTC. Residues: CASSLAWGEVRYEQYF. The full variable domain, rest sourced from reference TRBV5-4 and TRBJ2-7, is ETGVTQSPTHLIKTRGQQVTLRCSSQSGHNTVSWYQQALGQGPQFIFQYYREEENGRGNFPPRFSGLQFPNYSSELNVNALELDDSALYLCASSLAWGEVRYEQYFGPGTRLTVT.

This chain connects TRBV6-5 to TRBJ2-1; 9 positions match TRBD1. The CDR3 covers 14 residues. The germline gives CDR1 MNHEY, CDR2 SVGAGI. J gave up 2 bases and V 7 bases, and 3 bases lay outside the gene matches. The CDR3 region is CASNRDRAYNEQFF. CDR3 DNA sequence: TGTGCCAGCAACCGGGACAGGGCCTACAATGAGCAGTTCTTC.

The gene calls are TRBV6-1 and TRBJ1-3; 7 bases are shared with TRBD1. Trimming cost V 4 bases and J 1 base; bases outside gene matches: 7. CDR3 length: 16 residues. The germline CDR1 and CDR2 sequences are MNHNS and SASEGT. The CDR3 protein is CASSVPTGASGNTIYF. The CDR3 coding sequence is TGTGCCAGCAGTGTACCAACAGGGGCGTCTGGAAACACCATATATTTT.

The CDR3 DNA reads as TGTGCCAGCAGCGTAGCTTTTAGCGGGGGTGACTACAATGAGCAGTTCTTC. Protein sequence: CASSVAFSGGDYNEQFF. The rearrangement uses TRBV9 and TRBJ2-1; 9 nucleotides line up with TRBD2. V dropped 0 bases and J dropped 3; count of bases not matched to a gene: 7. Germline values: CDR1 SGDLS, CDR2 YYNGEE. CDR3 length: 17 residues.

V and J are TRBV9 and TRBJ2-7; 7 bases line up with TRBD1. The CDR3 consists of 14 residues. Unmatched junction bases numbered 4, after V lost 0 bases and J lost 4 bases. Germline V gene lookup returns CDR1 SGDLS and CDR2 YYNGEE. CDR3 sequence (DNA): TGTGCCAGCAGCGTAGGAGAGACAGGGTACGAGCAGTACTTC. Protein sequence: CASSVGETGYEQYF.